The 24 T cell receptor beta chains below all came from one sample that was sequenced in a study of blood T cell repertoires in COVID-19. Only in-frame clones appear in the TCRdb table, and some are missing; sequencing was by immunoSEQ multiplex PCR. Of 40,000 or so clones detected, 75% to 80% appear once; the ten largest clones hold 25% to 35%. What was sequenced was peripheral blood. The receptors stem from a woman in her seventies with acute or convalescent COVID-19.

The genes are TRBV7-6 and TRBJ2-3; 10 nucleotides line up with TRBD2. This CDR3 has 17 amino acids. The trim removed 5 bases at V and 2 bases at J, leaving 10 bases unmatched. Germline assignment: CDR1 SGHVS and CDR2 FNYEAQ. The CDR3 spells CASSPSGLAAYTDTQYF. In nucleotides, the CDR3 is TGTGCCAGCAGCCCCTCAGGACTAGCGGCCTACACAGATACGCAGTATTTT.

This clone was seen a handful of times. This rearrangement joins TRBV5-6 to TRBJ1-2; TRBD1 is a possible D gene (6 bases). Between the trimmed V and J ends, which lost 0 bases and 4 bases, there was a span of 13 bases. CDR1 and CDR2 from the germline V gene are SGHDT and YYEEEE. The CDR3 has 15 amino acids. DNA of the CDR3: TGTGCCAGCAGCTTGGTGGGGGCGAGGTCCTATGGCTACACCTTC. This translates into CASSLVGARSYGYTF. Complete variable domain (other parts from reference TRBV5-6 and TRBJ1-2): DAGVTQSPTHLIKTRGQQVTLRCSPKSGHDTVSWYQQALGQGPQFIFQYYEEEERQRGNFPDRFSGHQFPNYSSELNVNALLLGDSALYLCASSLVGARSYGYTFGSGTRLTVV.

V gene TRBV28 combines with J gene TRBJ1-2; D not resolved. The CDR3 runs to 14 residues. Germline CDR1 and CDR2: MDHEN and SYDVKM. The ends were cut back, 7 bases at V and 9 bases at J, with 21 bases in the middle. CDR3 loop: CASIPDSGPRSYTF. The DNA of the CDR3 is TGTGCCAGCATTCCCGACTCGGGTCCTCGGAGCTACACCTTC.

The chain recombines TRBV18 with TRBJ1-5; 7 nucleotides agree with TRBD1. This CDR3 spans 15 amino acids. CDR1 is KGHSH and CDR2 is LQKENI in the germline V gene. With V trimmed by 5 bases and J by 4 bases, 8 bases remained unmatched. The CDR3 bases are TGTGCCAGCTCAAGACAGGGTTTATGGAATCAGCCCCAGCATTTT. The encoded protein is CASSRQGLWNQPQHF.

The chain couples TRBV13 to TRBJ1-3, with D possibly being TRBD1 (5 bases). CDR1 and CDR2 from the germline V gene are PRHDT and FYEKMQ (reference sequence). CDR3 size: 14 residues. With 2 bases removed from V and 4 bases from J, the gap between germline ends came to 9 bases. CDR3 residues: CASSLQGLGNTIYF. CDR3 nucleotide sequence: TGTGCCAGCAGCTTACAGGGTCTCGGAAACACCATATATTTT. Full variable domain (missing parts from reference TRBV13 and TRBJ1-3): AAGVIQSPRHLIKEKRETATLKCYPIPRHDTVYWYQQGPGQDPQFLISFYEKMQSDKGSIPDRFSAQQFSDYHSELNMSSLELGDSALYFCASSLQGLGNTIYFGEGSWLTVV.

The chain recombines TRBV7-2 with TRBJ2-3, with 7 nucleotides matching TRBD2. The CDR3 sequence is 15 residues long. CDR1 is SGHTA, CDR2 FQGNSA, per germline. V shed 1 base and J 6 bases; nucleotides not matched to a gene: 7. CDR3 sequence (DNA): TGTGCCAGCAGCTTAGTGGATAGCGGGCAGGATACGCAGTATTTT. Protein product: CASSLVDSGQDTQYF.

This clone was observed a single time. The chain uses TRBV10-3 and TRBJ2-3, with 7 bases aligning to TRBD1. V dropped 0 bases and J dropped 0; count of bases not matched to a gene: 3. The CDR3 spans 16 residues. Germline CDR1 and CDR2: ENHRY and SYGVKD. The CDR3 DNA follows: TGTGCCATCAGTGAGTCCAACAGGGGTAGCACAGATACGCAGTATTTT. The encoded protein is CAISESNRGSTDTQYF.

The chain joins TRBV7-2 to TRBJ1-5; possible D gene TRBD1, 6 bases. Germline loops: CDR1 SGHTA, CDR2 FQGNSA. The V and J ends lost 1 base and 7 bases respectively, with 14 bases between them. The CDR3 spans 15 residues. CDR3 loop: CASSLEGGQGQPQHF. CDR3 DNA sequence: TGTGCCAGCAGCTTAGAGGGGGGGCAAGGGCAGCCCCAGCATTTT.

The rearrangement links TRBV7-9 to TRBJ2-1; TRBD1 agrees at 9 bases. Germline CDR1 SEHNR, CDR2 FQNEAQ (reference sequence). The V gene end was trimmed by 1 base and the J gene end by 4 bases; junction bases not matched to a gene: 5. This CDR3 is built from 16 residues. This CDR3 reads CASSLVYRGLYNEQFF. The CDR3 DNA follows: TGTGCCAGCAGCTTAGTTTACAGGGGGCTATACAATGAGCAGTTCTTC.

This chain joins TRBV6-5 and TRBJ1-2; D perhaps matches TRBD1 (6 bases). The CDR3 extends over 14 amino acids. Germline V CDR1 and CDR2: MNHEY, SVGAGI. Trimming took off 2 bases at V and 7 bases at J, with 14 bases between the two ends. CDR3 DNA: TGTGCCAGCAGTTACAGCGGGGGGGCGGGTGGCTACACCTTC. This sequence encodes CASSYSGGAGGYTF.

The rearrangement uses TRBV7-9 and TRBJ1-1; 8 positions match TRBD1. The length of the CDR3 is 18 residues. V was pared by 1 base and J by 3 bases, with 13 bases of the junction left unmatched. The germline CDR1 and CDR2 sequences are SEHNR and FQNEAQ (reference sequence). The CDR3 reads CASSLDRSGRGRDTEAFF. As DNA, the CDR3 is TGTGCCAGCAGCTTAGATAGATCGGGCAGGGGGCGGGACACTGAAGCTTTCTTT.

The gene calls are TRBV7-2 and TRBJ2-3; 11 nucleotides match TRBD2. Germline V gene sequence: CDR1 SGHTA, CDR2 FQGNSA. The CDR3 consists of 14 residues. With 2 bases clipped from V and 9 bases from J, the junction kept 4 bases outside the gene matches. CDR3: CASSLPASGGTQYF. The CDR3 DNA reads as TGTGCCAGCAGCTTACCGGCTAGCGGGGGGACGCAGTATTTT.

This clone was detected only a few times. The chain combines TRBV19 with TRBJ1-2; no definite D call. The CDR3 contains 11 residues. Per germline, CDR1 LNHDA and CDR2 SQIVND (reference sequence). V was clipped by 4 bases and J by 10 bases, with 10 bases between them. The CDR3 protein is CASSRSRDYTF. As DNA, the CDR3 is TGTGCCAGTAGTAGGAGCCGTGACTACACCTTC.

The V gene is TRBV28, the J gene TRBJ1-2; TRBD1 matches at 8 bases. This CDR3 has 16 residues. V shed 6 bases and J 4 bases; nucleotides not matched to a gene: 13. Germline CDR1 MDHEN, CDR2 SYDVKM. CDR3 residues: CASREDRVTKAYGYTF. CDR3 in DNA: TGTGCCAGCAGAGAGGACAGGGTGACAAAAGCCTATGGCTACACCTTC.

V and J are TRBV5-1 and TRBJ1-1, with 7 bases aligning to TRBD1. Per germline, CDR1 SGHRS and CDR2 YFSETQ. V lost 1 base, J lost 5 bases, and 11 bases stayed unmatched. This CDR3 has 16 residues. CDR3 region: CASSLYSQGMGTEAFF. The CDR3 nucleotides read TGCGCCAGCAGCTTGTATTCACAGGGGATGGGAACTGAAGCTTTCTTT. The full variable domain, with the rest looked up from reference TRBV5-1 and TRBJ1-1, is KAGVTQTPRYLIKTRGQQVTLSCSPISGHRSVSWYQQTPGQGLQFLFEYFSETQRNKGNFPGRFSGRQFSNSRSEMNVSTLELGDSALYLCASSLYSQGMGTEAFFGQGTRLTVV.

V is TRBV2 and J is TRBJ1-5; TRBD1 matches 10 bases. The germline CDR1 and CDR2 sequences are SNHLY and FYNNEI. With 6 bases clipped from V and 4 bases from J, the junction kept 6 bases outside the gene matches. The CDR3 covers 15 residues. The CDR3 nucleotides are TGTGCCAGCAGGACTGGACAGGGGGAAAATCAGCCCCAGCATTTT. This gives the protein CASRTGQGENQPQHF.

V gene TRBV5-6 combines with J gene TRBJ2-7; D perhaps matches TRBD1 (5 bases). Looked up from germline, CDR1 is SGHDT and CDR2 is YYEEEE. Trimming took off 0 bases at V and 4 bases at J, with 11 bases between the two ends. The CDR3 is made up of 14 amino acids. CDR3 coding DNA: TGTGCCAGCAGCTTGGGGGGCAGGCTGTACGAGCAGTACTTC. It is translated as CASSLGGRLYEQYF.

The V gene is TRBV19, the J gene TRBJ1-1; the match to TRBD1 covers 10 bases. V shed 6 bases, J shed 6 bases, and the junction held 13 bases outside the gene matches. In germline, CDR1 is LNHDA, CDR2 SQIVND (reference sequence). CDR3 length: 16 residues. Here the CDR3 DNA reads TGTGCCAGTAGAACAAGTCCGGGACAGGGGAAGGCTGAAGCTTTCTTT. Translation gives CASRTSPGQGKAEAFF.

The rearrangement links TRBV5-6 to TRBJ1-1; unclear D gene. The CDR3 consists of 13 residues. Trimming removed 0 bases from V and 2 bases from J, with 5 bases in between. The germline gives CDR1 SGHDT, CDR2 YYEEEE. The CDR3 coding sequence is TGTGCCAGCAGCTTGGGAGGAAACACTGAAGCTTTCTTT. This translates into CASSLGGNTEAFF.

This clone was seen a few times. This chain connects TRBV5-1 to TRBJ1-2; tentative D call: TRBD1 (6 bases). V was cut by 0 bases and J by 0 bases, with 6 bases left in between. The CDR3 totals 14 residues. Germline assignment: CDR1 SGHRS and CDR2 YFSETQ. The CDR3 region is CASSLEGANYGYTF. The CDR3 nucleotides read TGCGCCAGCAGCTTGGAGGGGGCTAACTATGGCTACACCTTC.

The chain is built from TRBV2 and TRBJ1-6, with 7 bases identical to TRBD1. The CDR3 runs 16 residues. From germline, CDR1 is SNHLY and CDR2 FYNNEI. V lost 2 bases, J lost 9 bases, and 10 bases stayed unmatched. CDR3 nucleotide sequence: TGTGCCAGCAGTGAAAAGACAGGGTCAAGTGGTTCACCCCTCCACTTT. Amino acid sequence: CASSEKTGSSGSPLHF. Filled out from reference TRBV2 and TRBJ1-6, the complete variable domain reads EPEVTQTPSHQVTQMGQEVILRCVPISNHLYFYWYRQILGQKVEFLVSFYNNEISEKSEIFDDQFSVERPDGSNFTLKIRSTKLEDSAMYFCASSEKTGSSGSPLHFGNGTRLTVT.

This chain uses TRBV29-1 with TRBJ1-1, with D maybe TRBD1 (5 bases). The CDR3 spans 12 residues. Trimming took 1 base from V and 5 from J, leaving 8 bases between them. CDR1 and CDR2 (germline): SQVTM, ANQGSEA. The CDR3: CSVEGGGTEAFF. The CDR3, as DNA: TGCAGCGTTGAAGGGGGGGGGACTGAAGCTTTCTTT.

This clone was counted only a few times. J is TRBJ1-3 and V is TRBV10-3; D uncertain. Germline CDR1 and CDR2: ENHRY and SYGVKD. Trimming took 10 bases from V and 3 from J, leaving 13 bases between them. The CDR3 extends over 13 amino acids. CDR3 protein: CATAQLDGNTIYF. DNA of the CDR3: TGTGCCACCGCACAGCTGGATGGAAACACCATATATTTT.

The V call is TRBV2, the J call TRBJ1-3; 9 nucleotides agree with TRBD1. Germline V gene data show CDR1 as SNHLY and CDR2 as FYNNEI. V was pared by 6 bases and J by 0 bases, with 0 bases of the junction left unmatched. The CDR3 is 14 amino acids. The CDR3 coding sequence is TGTGCCAGCAGGGACAGGGGCTCTGGAAACACCATATATTTT. Protein: CASRDRGSGNTIYF.